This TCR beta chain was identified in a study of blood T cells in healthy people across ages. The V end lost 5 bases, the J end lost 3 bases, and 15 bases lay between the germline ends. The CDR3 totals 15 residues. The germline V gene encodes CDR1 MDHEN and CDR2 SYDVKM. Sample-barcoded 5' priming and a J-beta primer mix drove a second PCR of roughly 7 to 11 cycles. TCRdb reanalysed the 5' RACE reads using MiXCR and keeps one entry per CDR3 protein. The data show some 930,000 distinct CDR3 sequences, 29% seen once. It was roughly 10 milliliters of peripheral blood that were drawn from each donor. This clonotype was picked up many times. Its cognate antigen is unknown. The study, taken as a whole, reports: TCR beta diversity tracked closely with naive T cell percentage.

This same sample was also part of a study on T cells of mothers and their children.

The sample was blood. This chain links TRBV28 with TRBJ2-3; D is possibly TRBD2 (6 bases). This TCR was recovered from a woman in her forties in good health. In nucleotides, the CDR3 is TGTGCCAGCAGTACCAGGCGCGGAGGGACAGATACGCAGTATTTT. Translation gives CASSTRRGGTDTQYF.